This T cell receptor beta chain was sequenced in a study of response to subunit inactivated influenza vaccine. The study's findings and limits: It was suggested by the authors that few new T cells are recruited by each seasonal influenza vaccination.

Via MiXCR, TCRdb re-called the RT-PCR reads, giving one row per CDR3 protein. The data show about 700,000 distinct CDR3 sequences, roughly 14% seen once. About this clonotype itself: Its target is unknown.

Trimming removed 4 bases at V and 1 base at J, with 9 bases between. From germline, CDR1 is SQVTM and CDR2 ANQGSEA. This CDR3 region has 13 residues. Sequences were derived from PBMCs from blood, sampled 11 to 12 days after vaccination. The sequence was obtained from a man between 50 and 59 years old who received an inactivated influenza vaccine. This chain uses TRBV29-1 with TRBJ2-3; D uncertain. The CDR3 loop is CSVAWAGTDTQYF. In nucleotides, the CDR3 is TGCAGCGTTGCGTGGGCAGGCACAGATACGCAGTATTTT.